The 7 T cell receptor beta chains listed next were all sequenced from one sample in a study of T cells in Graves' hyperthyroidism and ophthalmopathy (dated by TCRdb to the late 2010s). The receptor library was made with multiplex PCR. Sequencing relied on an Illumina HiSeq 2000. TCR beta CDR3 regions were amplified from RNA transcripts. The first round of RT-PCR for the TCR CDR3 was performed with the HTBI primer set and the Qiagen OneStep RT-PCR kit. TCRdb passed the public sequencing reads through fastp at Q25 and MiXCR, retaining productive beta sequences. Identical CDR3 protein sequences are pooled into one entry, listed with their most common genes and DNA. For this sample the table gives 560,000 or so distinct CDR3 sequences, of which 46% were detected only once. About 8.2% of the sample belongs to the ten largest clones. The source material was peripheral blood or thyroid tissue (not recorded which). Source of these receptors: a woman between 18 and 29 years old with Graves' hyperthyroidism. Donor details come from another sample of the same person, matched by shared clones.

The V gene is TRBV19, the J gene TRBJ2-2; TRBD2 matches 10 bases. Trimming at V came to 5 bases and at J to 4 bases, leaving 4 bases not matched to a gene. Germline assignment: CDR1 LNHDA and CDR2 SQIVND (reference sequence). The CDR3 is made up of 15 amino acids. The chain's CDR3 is CASSFTSGITGELFF. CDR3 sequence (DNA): TGTGCCAGTAGTTTTACTAGCGGGATCACCGGGGAGCTGTTTTTT.

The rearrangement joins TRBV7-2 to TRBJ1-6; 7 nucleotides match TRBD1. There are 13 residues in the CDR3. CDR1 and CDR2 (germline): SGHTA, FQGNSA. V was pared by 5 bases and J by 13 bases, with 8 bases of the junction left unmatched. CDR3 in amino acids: CASSVQGSSPLHF. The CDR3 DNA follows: TGTGCCAGCAGCGTACAGGGGTCCTCTCCCCTCCACTTT.

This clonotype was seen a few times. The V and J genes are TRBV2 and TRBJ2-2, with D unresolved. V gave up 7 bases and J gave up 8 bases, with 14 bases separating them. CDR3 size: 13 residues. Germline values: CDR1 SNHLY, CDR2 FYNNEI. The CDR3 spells CASTEDRVGELFF. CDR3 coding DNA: TGTGCCAGCACCGAAGATAGGGTTGGGGAGCTGTTTTTT.

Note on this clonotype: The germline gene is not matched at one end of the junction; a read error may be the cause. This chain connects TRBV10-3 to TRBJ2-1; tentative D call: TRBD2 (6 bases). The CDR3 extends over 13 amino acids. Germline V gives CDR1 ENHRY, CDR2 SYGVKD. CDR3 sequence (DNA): TGTGTCATCAGTGACCAAGGGAGGAATGAGCAGTTCTTC. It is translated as CVISDQGRNEQFF.

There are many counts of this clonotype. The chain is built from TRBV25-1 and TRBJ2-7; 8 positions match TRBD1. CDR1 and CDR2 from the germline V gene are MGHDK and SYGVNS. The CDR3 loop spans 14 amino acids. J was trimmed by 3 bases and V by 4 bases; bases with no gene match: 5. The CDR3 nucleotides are TGTGCCAGCAGTGGCGGGACAGGAGGCTACGAGCAGTACTTC. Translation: CASSGGTGGYEQYF.

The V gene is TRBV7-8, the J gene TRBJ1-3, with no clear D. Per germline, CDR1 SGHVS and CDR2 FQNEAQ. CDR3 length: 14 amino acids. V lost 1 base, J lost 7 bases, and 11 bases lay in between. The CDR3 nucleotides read TGTGCCAGCAGCTTAGAGCCCGGGAGGAACACCATATATTTT. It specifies CASSLEPGRNTIYF.

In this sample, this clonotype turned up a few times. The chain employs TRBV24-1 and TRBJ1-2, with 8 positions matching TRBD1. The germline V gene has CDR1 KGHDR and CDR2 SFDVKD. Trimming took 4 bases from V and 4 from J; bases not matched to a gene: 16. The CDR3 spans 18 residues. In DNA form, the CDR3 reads TGTGCCACCAGTGACCCAAACCGGGACAGGCAAGGAGTCTATGGCTACACCTTC. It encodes CATSDPNRDRQGVYGYTF.